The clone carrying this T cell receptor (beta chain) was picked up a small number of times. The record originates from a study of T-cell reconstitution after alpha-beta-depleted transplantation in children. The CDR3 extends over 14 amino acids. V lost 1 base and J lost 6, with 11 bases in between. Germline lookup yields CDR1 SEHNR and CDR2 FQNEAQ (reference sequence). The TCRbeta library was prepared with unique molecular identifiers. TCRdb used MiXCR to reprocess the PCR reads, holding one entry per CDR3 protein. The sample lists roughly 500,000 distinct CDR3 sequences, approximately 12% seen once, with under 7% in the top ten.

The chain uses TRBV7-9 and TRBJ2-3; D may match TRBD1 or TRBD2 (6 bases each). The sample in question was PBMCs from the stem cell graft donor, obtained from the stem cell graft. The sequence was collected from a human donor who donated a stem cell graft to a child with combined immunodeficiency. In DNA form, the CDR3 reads TGTGCCAGCAGCTTAGATGGGGGGCCTGATACGCAGTATTTT. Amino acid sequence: CASSLDGGPDTQYF.